This note documents a single T cell receptor beta chain sequence. A read error may be the cause here, since a much bigger clone is one base away. This record comes from a study of blood T cells in healthy people across ages. It was with a sample-barcoded 5' primer and a J-beta primer mix that a second PCR of roughly 7 to 12 cycles was run. Samples each returned at least 2.5 million CDR3-containing paired-end reads. Each CDR3 protein gets one entry after TCRdb re-called the 5' RACE reads with MiXCR. This table has 600,000 or so distinct CDR3 sequences, roughly 30% appearing once. The CDR3 consists of 16 residues. Per germline, CDR1 MNHEY and CDR2 SVGAGI. J gave up 9 bases and V 6 bases, and 16 bases lay outside the gene matches. The study drew donors from healthy Caucasian individuals in Russia aged roughly 6 to 100.

What was sequenced was blood. This chain uses TRBV6-5 with TRBJ2-7; 11 nucleotides align to TRBD2. The clonotype comes from a woman older than 75 in good health. CDR3 in DNA: TGTGCCAGCAGCAGGGCCGGGACTAGCGGAGGAACGCGGCAGTACTTC. It yields the protein CASSRAGTSGGTRQYF.